One and the same sample provided the 24 T cell receptor beta chains below, sequenced in a study of response to subunit inactivated influenza vaccine. TCRdb recomputed calls from the RT-PCR reads with MiXCR, one row per CDR3 protein. The table includes a few hundred thousand distinct CDR3 sequences, 9% to 15% detected once. Sequenced here: non-naive T cells sorted from PBMCs, sampled approximately 15 days before vaccination. All receptors derive from a man between 50 and 59 years old who received an inactivated influenza vaccine.

This clonotype was seen ten or more times. The chain employs TRBV4-3 and TRBJ2-7, with TRBD2 matching over 9 bases. Germline loops: CDR1 LGHNA, CDR2 YSLEER. The CDR3 totals 15 residues. Losses at the gene ends were 0 bases for V and 7 bases for J; bases not matched to a gene: 7. CDR3 protein: CASSQEPSGTGEQYF. CDR3 coding DNA: TGCGCCAGCAGCCAAGAACCTAGCGGGACGGGGGAGCAGTACTTC.

This clonotype has only a few counts. V is TRBV10-3 and J is TRBJ2-3, with 14 bases lining up with TRBD2. Unmatched junction bases numbered 6, after V lost 6 bases and J lost 4 bases. Germline V CDR1 and CDR2: ENHRY, SYGVKD. The CDR3 is 16 amino acids. Here the CDR3 DNA reads TGTGCCATCAGACCGGGACTAGCGGGAGATCCAGATACGCAGTATTTT. Protein product: CAIRPGLAGDPDTQYF.

This clonotype was detected ten times or more. The rearrangement joins TRBV29-1 to TRBJ1-3, with 9 bases matching TRBD1. Germline trimming cut 7 bases from V and 4 bases from J; bases unmatched to any gene: 8. The CDR3 covers 14 residues. The germline V gene encodes CDR1 SQVTM and CDR2 ANQGSEA. The CDR3 DNA is TGCAGCGCGGGACAGGGATCCTCCGGAAACACCATATATTTT. The encoded protein is CSAGQGSSGNTIYF.

This clonotype has at least ten counts. The rearrangement links TRBV28 to TRBJ1-5; perhaps TRBD1 as D (5 bases). Trimming left V 7 bases short and J 4 bases short, with 20 bases between. Germline V gene sequence: CDR1 MDHEN, CDR2 SYDVKM. The length of the CDR3 is 16 residues. CDR3 DNA: TGTGCCAGCATTCGGCAGGGCGGATTAGGAAATCAGCCCCAGCATTTT. This codes for CASIRQGGLGNQPQHF.

This clonotype was seen repeatedly, ten times or more. The chain has TRBV20-1 and TRBJ2-1, with a possible D match to TRBD2 (5 bases). The germline CDR1 and CDR2 sequences are DFQATT and SNEGSKA (reference sequence). The V end was cut by 0 bases, the J end by 2 bases, with 17 bases between. The CDR3 spans 17 residues. CDR3 amino acids: CSAREHWAGGTYNEQFF. CDR3 coding DNA: TGCAGTGCTAGAGAGCATTGGGCGGGTGGGACCTACAATGAGCAGTTCTTC.

The chain couples TRBV6-5 to TRBJ2-1; 8 bases line up with TRBD2. Germline trimming cut 2 bases from V and 9 bases from J; bases unmatched to any gene: 9. The CDR3 loop spans 15 amino acids. Germline V gives CDR1 MNHEY, CDR2 SVGAGI. In DNA form, the CDR3 reads TGTGCCAGCAGTTACCCGGGACTAGGAATTGTTGAGCAGTTCTTC. Its protein product is CASSYPGLGIVEQFF.

This clonotype was seen ten or more times. The J gene is TRBJ2-5, the V gene TRBV5-1, with D maybe TRBD1 (6 bases). This CDR3 comprises 13 residues. CDR1 SGHRS and CDR2 YFSETQ come from the germline V gene. Trimming pared 3 bases from V and 4 bases from J, leaving 10 bases between. Written as DNA, the CDR3 is TGCGCCAGCAGCTGGACAGTTGGAGAGACCCAGTACTTC. It codes for CASSWTVGETQYF.

This rearrangement joins TRBV7-2 to TRBJ2-3; 8 positions agree with TRBD2. The V and J ends lost 1 base and 11 bases, in that order; junction bases with no gene match: 5. Germline V gives CDR1 SGHTA, CDR2 FQGNSA. The CDR3 has 13 amino acids. DNA for the CDR3: TGTGCCAGCAGCTTAGTTGGGCTAGCGGGGCAGTATTTT. Encoded protein: CASSLVGLAGQYF.

This clonotype was picked up many times. In nucleotides, the CDR3 is TGTGCCAGCAGCCCATCCAGGAGACGGGCCATCCAAGAGACCCAGTACTTC. It translates to CASSPSRRRAIQETQYF. The chain joins TRBV7-9 to TRBJ2-5; D is unresolved. The V gene's germline CDR1 is SEHNR and CDR2 FQNEAQ (reference sequence). This CDR3 region has 17 residues. Deletions cut 5 bases from V and 1 base from J, with 20 bases between.

There are a few counts of this clonotype. The chain combines TRBV4-3 with TRBJ2-1, with TRBD2 matching over 15 bases. Trimming took 6 bases from V and 9 from J; bases not matched to a gene: 9. The CDR3 length is 16 residues. The V gene's germline CDR1 is LGHNA and CDR2 YSLEER. The CDR3 DNA is TGCGCCAGCAGTACCCGGACTAGCGGGGGGGCCGGTGAGCAGTTCTTC. It translates to CASSTRTSGGAGEQFF.

This clonotype was recorded at least ten times. J is TRBJ2-1 and V is TRBV24-1; 8 nucleotides align to TRBD1. This CDR3 has 17 residues. Trimming took 4 bases from V and 0 from J; bases not matched to a gene: 7. Germline CDR1 is KGHDR and CDR2 is SFDVKD. In DNA, the CDR3 is TGTGCCACCAGTGACTCACTGGGGACAGGCTCCTACAATGAGCAGTTCTTC. Its translation: CATSDSLGTGSYNEQFF.

This clonotype was counted only a few times. This chain links TRBV6-5 with TRBJ1-4; D not resolved. Germline V gene data show CDR1 as MNHEY and CDR2 as SVGAGI. The V end was cut by 0 bases, the J end by 8 bases, with 13 bases between. The CDR3 has 15 residues. Here the CDR3 reads CASSYSPELGEKLFF. DNA of the CDR3: TGTGCCAGCAGTTACTCGCCGGAGTTGGGAGAAAAACTGTTTTTT.

This clonotype was recorded many times. The V gene is TRBV15, the J gene TRBJ2-7, with D perhaps TRBD1 or TRBD2 (5 bases each). Germline V lookup: CDR1 LNHNV, CDR2 YYDKDF (reference sequence). Trimming stripped 4 bases from V and 5 bases from J, with 21 bases between. There are 16 residues in the CDR3. In nucleotides, the CDR3 is TGTGCCACCAGCACCCGGGGCAGGGAGAGCGTAAACGAGCAGTACTTC. Its protein product is CATSTRGRESVNEQYF.

This clonotype was found a few times. The chain uses TRBV15 and TRBJ2-5; 8 positions match TRBD2. The CDR3 totals 13 residues. The junction had 6 bases not matched to a gene; V was cut back by 9 bases and J by 3 bases. Per the germline V gene, CDR1 is LNHNV and CDR2 is YYDKDF (reference sequence). Here the CDR3 reads CATGRRGEETQYF. The DNA for the CDR3 is TGTGCCACGGGCCGGCGGGGGGAAGAGACCCAGTACTTC.

This clonotype was seen only once. The chain has TRBV5-1 and TRBJ2-1; D is possibly TRBD1 (5 bases). Germline CDR1 SGHRS, CDR2 YFSETQ. Between the trimmed V and J ends, which lost 5 bases and 2 bases, there was a span of 14 bases. CDR3 size: 15 residues. DNA of the CDR3: TGCGCCAGCAGTTCTGGCCCGGACACCTACAATGAGCAGTTCTTC. It specifies CASSSGPDTYNEQFF.

The rearrangement links TRBV7-9 to TRBJ2-1, with D possibly being TRBD1 (5 bases). The germline V gene has CDR1 SEHNR and CDR2 FQNEAQ (reference sequence). The CDR3 is 15 residues long. V was shortened by 5 bases and J by 1 base, with 12 bases between the two germline ends. CDR3 in DNA: TGTGCCAGCAGCCGGCAACGACAGTCCTACAATGAGCAGTTCTTC. It codes for CASSRQRQSYNEQFF.

A few counts support this clonotype. J is TRBJ2-7 and V is TRBV7-9; the match to TRBD2 covers 7 bases. CDR1 SEHNR and CDR2 FQNEAQ come from the germline V gene (reference sequence). With 5 bases clipped from V and 7 bases from J, the junction kept 17 bases outside the gene matches. CDR3 length: 16 amino acids. The CDR3 sequence: CASSRGEGIILEEQYF. Written as DNA, the CDR3 is TGTGCCAGCAGCCGTGGGGAGGGTATTATCCTTGAGGAGCAGTACTTC.

This chain links TRBV7-3 with TRBJ2-1; D ambiguous. Trimming left V 2 bases short and J 11 bases short, with 16 bases between. Per the germline V gene, CDR1 is SGHTA and CDR2 is FQGTGA. This CDR3 is built from 14 residues. The chain's CDR3 is CASSLPVLFPKQFF. As DNA, the CDR3 is TGTGCCAGCAGCTTACCGGTTCTCTTCCCTAAGCAGTTCTTC.

Many counts were recorded for this clonotype. V is TRBV10-3 and J is TRBJ2-5; 9 nucleotides agree with TRBD1. Per the germline V gene, CDR1 is ENHRY and CDR2 is SYGVKD. This CDR3 has 15 amino acids. V lost 6 bases, J lost 6 bases, and 11 bases stayed unmatched. The chain's CDR3 is CAISAGTGNVKTQYF. The DNA for the CDR3 is TGTGCCATCAGCGCCGGGACAGGGAACGTAAAGACCCAGTACTTC.

This clonotype was seen repeatedly, ten times or more. This rearrangement joins TRBV20-1 to TRBJ2-1; TRBD2 matches at 7 bases. The trim removed 3 bases at V and 6 bases at J, leaving 11 bases unmatched. CDR1 and CDR2 from the germline V gene are DFQATT and SNEGSKA (reference sequence). This CDR3 is built from 15 residues. The CDR3 sequence is CSASRYAGVPNEQFF. The CDR3 coding sequence is TGCAGTGCTAGTCGCTATGCGGGAGTCCCCAATGAGCAGTTCTTC.

This rearrangement joins TRBV4-2 to TRBJ2-7, with D unclear. Trimming cost V 0 bases and J 5 bases, with 11 bases left between them. The CDR3 runs to 14 residues. Germline V gene lookup returns CDR1 LGHNA and CDR2 YNFKEQ. The CDR3 DNA reads TGTGCCAGCAGCCAAGATCGACATAACAACGAGCAGTACTTC. This codes for CASSQDRHNNEQYF.

This sequence joins TRBV12-3 or TRBV12-4 and TRBJ2-1; tentatively, D is TRBD2 (6 bases). Trimming removed 3 bases at V and 12 bases at J, with 15 bases between. The CDR3 loop spans 13 amino acids. The CDR3 protein is CASSLEGISGQFF. Here the CDR3 DNA reads TGTGCCAGCAGTTTGGAGGGCATATCTGGGCAGTTCTTC.

This clonotype showed up many times. J is TRBJ2-1 and V is TRBV19; 7 bases line up with TRBD2. The CDR3 sequence is 15 residues long. Germline V gives CDR1 LNHDA, CDR2 SQIVND (reference sequence). V lost 5 bases to trimming and J lost 6 bases; unmatched junction nucleotides: 10. The CDR3: CASSQRGKPFNEQFF. The CDR3 bases are TGTGCCAGTAGTCAGCGGGGTAAGCCTTTCAATGAGCAGTTCTTC.

In this sample, this clonotype turned up a few times. The chain links TRBV12-3 or TRBV12-4 to TRBJ2-1; 9 nucleotides agree with TRBD2. V lost 3 bases to trimming and J lost 9 bases; unmatched junction nucleotides: 15. This CDR3 spans 17 amino acids. Written as DNA, the CDR3 is TGTGCCAGCAGTTTCCTAACTCTAGCGGGGCGAACTTGTGAGCAGTTCTTC. Its translation is CASSFLTLAGRTCEQFF.